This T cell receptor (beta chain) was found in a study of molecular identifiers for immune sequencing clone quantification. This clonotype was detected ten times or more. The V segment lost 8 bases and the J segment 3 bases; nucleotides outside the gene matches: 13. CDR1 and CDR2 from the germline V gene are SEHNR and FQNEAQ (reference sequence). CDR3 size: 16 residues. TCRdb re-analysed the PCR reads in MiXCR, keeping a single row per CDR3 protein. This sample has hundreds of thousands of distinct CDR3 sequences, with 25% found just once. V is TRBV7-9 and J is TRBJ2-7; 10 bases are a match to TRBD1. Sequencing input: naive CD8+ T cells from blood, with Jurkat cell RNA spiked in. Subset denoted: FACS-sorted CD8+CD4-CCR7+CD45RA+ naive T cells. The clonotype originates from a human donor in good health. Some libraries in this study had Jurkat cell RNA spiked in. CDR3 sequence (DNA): TGTGCCAGCCGCTCTCCCGGCGGGACAGGGGACTACGAGCAGTACTTC. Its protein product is CASRSPGGTGDYEQYF. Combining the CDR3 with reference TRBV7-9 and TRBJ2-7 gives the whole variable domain DTGVSQNPRHKITKRGQNVTFRCDPISEHNRLYWYRQTLGQGPEFLTYFQNEAQLEKSRLLSDRFSAERPKGSFSTLEIQRTEQGDSAMYLCASRSPGGTGDYEQYFGPGTRLTVT.